This T cell receptor (beta chain) appears in the sequencing data of a study of blood T cells in healthy people across ages. Overall study: For every two T cells, template switching captured about one barcoded beta molecule.

Isolation per sample recovered at least 6 million PBMCs. A sample-barcoded 5' primer and a J-beta primer mix were used in a second PCR of about 6 to 11 cycles. TCRdb recomputed calls from the 5' RACE reads with MiXCR, one row per CDR3 protein. The sample consists of over 300,000 distinct CDR3 sequences, approximately 51% of them appearing once. V shed 3 bases and J shed 1 base, with 6 bases lying between them. Germline lookup yields CDR1 KGHDR and CDR2 SFDVKD. This CDR3 is built from 15 residues. The sample taken for sequencing was blood. The chain employs TRBV24-1 and TRBJ2-6; the D gene is possibly TRBD1 (6 bases). The receptor's source is a man in his 60s in good health. CDR3 in amino acids: CATSDTGSGANVLTF. The CDR3 DNA sequence: TGTGCCACCAGTGATACAGGGTCTGGGGCCAACGTCCTGACTTTC.